This T cell receptor (beta chain) is from a study of tumor and adjacent non-tumor tissue in lung cancer. This sample's RNA came from whole unsorted tissue. This non-tumor lung sample came from over 3 cm beyond the tumor edge. Chemotherapy-naive patients with new lung cancer underwent thoracic surgery in China, August–November 2014. The library came from three nested PCR rounds adapted from ARM-PCR protocols. TCRdb used MiXCR to reprocess the multiplex PCR reads, holding one entry per CDR3 protein. The table shows around 100,000 distinct CDR3 sequences, with about 62% occurring only once. This clonotype came up once. V lost 0 bases, J lost 9 bases, and 15 bases lay in between. CDR1 is MGHRA, CDR2 YSYEKL, per germline. This CDR3 spans 15 amino acids.

The TCR sequence derives from a man aged 30-40 years with non-small cell lung cancer. The chain employs TRBV4-1 and TRBJ1-5; D is ambiguous. Sequencing was performed on distant non-tumor lung tissue. The CDR3 nucleotides are TGCGCCAGCAGCCAAGAGCTCAAAGAAGGTCCGCCCCAGCATTTT. Translating it yields CASSQELKEGPPQHF.